This T cell receptor beta chain was retrieved from a study of early T cells in non-severe SARS-CoV-2 infection. Study at large: Whole-blood bulk RNA, unsorted, was sequenced, and chains were unpaired.

About this clonotype itself: The antigen is undetermined.

Individually, cDNA molecules had unique molecular identifiers attached to them. TCRdb redid the calling of the 5' RACE reads with MiXCR, one entry per CDR3 protein. Altogether around 63,000 distinct CDR3 sequences are present, 10% to 15% being singletons, with the ten largest covering roughly 4.7%. CDR1 and CDR2 from the germline V gene are SGDLS and YYNGEE. Trimming shortened V by 0 bases and J by 4 bases, and 8 bases separated the two germline ends. The CDR3 is made up of 13 amino acids. Whole-study findings and limits: CD4 and private specificities were missed by VDJdb matching, which favored anti-spike CD8 responses.

The chain recombines TRBV9 with TRBJ2-7; no clear D. The material sequenced was whole blood. This sequence originates from an adult who was a healthcare worker with PCR-confirmed SARS-CoV-2 infection or an uninfected control (not recorded which). This CDR3 is CASSVGPGYEQYF. CDR3 bases: TGTGCCAGCAGCGTAGGCCCCGGGTACGAGCAGTACTTC.